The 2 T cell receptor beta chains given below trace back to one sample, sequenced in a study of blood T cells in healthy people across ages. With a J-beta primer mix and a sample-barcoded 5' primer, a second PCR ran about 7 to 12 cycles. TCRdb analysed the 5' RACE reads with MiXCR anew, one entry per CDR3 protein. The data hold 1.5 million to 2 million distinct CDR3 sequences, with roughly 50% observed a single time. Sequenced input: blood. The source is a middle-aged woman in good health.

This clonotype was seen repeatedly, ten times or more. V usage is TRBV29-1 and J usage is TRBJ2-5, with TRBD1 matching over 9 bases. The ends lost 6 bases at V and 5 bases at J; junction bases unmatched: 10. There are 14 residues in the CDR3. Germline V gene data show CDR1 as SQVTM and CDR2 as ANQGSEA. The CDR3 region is CSVVPGQGSETQYF. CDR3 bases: TGCAGCGTCGTTCCGGGACAGGGAAGTGAGACCCAGTACTTC.

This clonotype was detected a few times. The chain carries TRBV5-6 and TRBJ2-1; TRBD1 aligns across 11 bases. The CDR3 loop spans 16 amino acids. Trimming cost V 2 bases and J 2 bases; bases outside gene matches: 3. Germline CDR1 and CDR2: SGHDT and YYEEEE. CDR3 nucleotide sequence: TGTGCCAGCAGCTTCCGGACAGGGGGCGCCTACAATGAGCAGTTCTTC. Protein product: CASSFRTGGAYNEQFF.